These 13 T cell receptor beta chains originate from one sample sequenced in a study of blood T cells in healthy people across ages. The authors ran a second PCR of 7 to 11 cycles using a sample-barcoded 5' primer and a J-beta primer mix. TCRdb ran MiXCR on the 5' RACE reads and lists one entry per CDR3 protein. The sample includes fewer than 900,000 distinct CDR3 sequences, about 40% seen only once; the top ten take 20% to 25%. What was sequenced was blood. The receptors shown here come from a woman aged 55 to 70 in good health.

The V gene is TRBV11-1, the J gene TRBJ2-7; D may be TRBD2 (6 bases). Germline values: CDR1 SGHAT, CDR2 FQDESV (reference sequence). The CDR3 length is 21 residues. The V gene lost 4 bases and the J gene lost 5 bases, with 36 bases spanning the gap. This CDR3 is CASSSNNQPKTRGTLRNEQYF. In DNA form, the CDR3 reads TGTGCCAGCAGCTCCAACAACCAACCCAAAACCCGCGGGACCCTCCGGAACGAGCAGTACTTC.

The chain carries TRBV10-3 and TRBJ2-5; 7 nucleotides match TRBD2. The CDR3 covers 14 residues. CDR1 is ENHRY, CDR2 SYGVKD, per germline. The junction had 5 bases not matched to a gene; V was cut back by 6 bases and J by 1 base. CDR3 sequence reads: CAIRGTNLQETQYF. The CDR3 coding sequence is TGTGCCATCAGAGGGACTAACCTCCAAGAGACCCAGTACTTC.

The CDR3 coding sequence is TGTGCCAGCAGTGCCGAGCGGCCAGATACGCAGTATTTT. Protein sequence: CASSAERPDTQYF. The chain uses TRBV12-3 or TRBV12-4 and TRBJ2-3; D possibly corresponds to TRBD2 (5 bases). There are 13 residues in the CDR3. The germline V and J ends were trimmed by 5 bases and 4 bases, with 10 bases remaining between them.

The V and J genes are TRBV6-5 and TRBJ2-5, with 7 positions matching TRBD2. J was trimmed by 3 bases and V by 4 bases; bases with no gene match: 8. The CDR3 loop spans 15 amino acids. Germline V gene sequence: CDR1 MNHEY, CDR2 SVGAGI. The CDR3 DNA sequence: TGTGCCAGCAGTTCCCCCCGAGCGGGGAAAGAGACCCAGTACTTC. Protein sequence: CASSSPRAGKETQYF.

The chain couples TRBV6-6 to TRBJ2-2, with D perhaps matching TRBD1 (6 bases). V lost 2 bases, J lost 3 bases, and 10 bases lay in between. The CDR3 contains 15 residues. Germline V gives CDR1 MNHNY, CDR2 SVGAGI (reference sequence). The CDR3 loop is CASSYGTSYTGELFF. CDR3 coding DNA: TGTGCCAGCAGTTACGGGACATCCTACACCGGGGAGCTGTTTTTT.

This clonotype showed up just a few times. The V call is TRBV13, the J call TRBJ1-4, with 9 bases fitting TRBD1. The ends lost 5 bases at V and 8 bases at J; junction bases unmatched: 9. Germline loops: CDR1 PRHDT, CDR2 FYEKMQ (reference sequence). CDR3 length equals 15 residues. The DNA for the CDR3 is TGTGCCAGCAGCGGCCGGGACAGGGAGGGAGAAAAACTGTTTTTT. It specifies CASSGRDREGEKLFF.

About this clonotype itself: An end of the junction differs from the germline gene, which may be a read error. V usage is TRBV13 and J usage is TRBJ1-2; TRBD1 might be the D (5 bases). Germline values: CDR1 PRHDT, CDR2 FYEKMQ (reference sequence). There are 16 residues in the CDR3. CDR3 amino acids: CASTLTGTLEEDGYTF. DNA of the CDR3: TGTGCCAGCACCTTAACCGGGACCCTTGAGGAGGATGGCTACACCTTC.

This clonotype has a count of ten or more. V is TRBV20-1 and J is TRBJ2-1; D is perhaps TRBD1 or TRBD2 (5 bases each). The CDR3 sequence is 12 residues long. Germline values: CDR1 DFQATT, CDR2 SNEGSKA (reference sequence). V was pared by 0 bases and J by 7 bases, with 7 bases between. The CDR3 sequence is CSARDWGNEQFF. The CDR3 DNA reads as TGCAGTGCTAGAGATTGGGGGAATGAGCAGTTCTTC.

This clonotype was found many times. The V and J genes are TRBV15 and TRBJ2-1; D call uncertain. Germline V lookup: CDR1 LNHNV, CDR2 YYDKDF (reference sequence). The CDR3 is 14 residues long. With 3 bases removed from V and 4 bases from J, the gap between germline ends came to 10 bases. The CDR3 coding sequence is TGTGCCACCAGCAGCGGTGACAATTACAATGAGCAGTTCTTC. Translation: CATSSGDNYNEQFF. Using reference TRBV15 and TRBJ2-1 for the parts outside the CDR3, the full variable domain is DAMVIQNPRYQVTQFGKPVTLSCSQTLNHNVMYWYQQKSSQAPKLLFHYYDKDFNNEADTPDNFQSRRPNTSFCFLDIRSPGLGDTAMYLCATSSGDNYNEQFFGPGTRLTVL.

This chain links TRBV7-2 with TRBJ1-2; tentative D call: TRBD1 (5 bases). Germline V CDR1 and CDR2: SGHTA, FQGNSA. This CDR3 has 14 residues. The V gene lost 5 bases and the J gene lost 4 bases, with 14 bases spanning the gap. The CDR3 loop reads CASSQTRQTYGYTF. In DNA form, the CDR3 reads TGTGCCAGCAGCCAAACGAGACAGACCTATGGCTACACCTTC.

The gene calls are TRBV14 and TRBJ1-2, with D unresolved. The CDR3 sequence is 15 residues long. V was cut by 3 bases and J by 4 bases, with 15 bases left in between. Germline values: CDR1 SGHDN, CDR2 FVKESK. CDR3 nucleotide sequence: TGTGCCAGCAGCCAGCGGCTTCTAGGCCCCTATGGCTACACCTTC. Its translation is CASSQRLLGPYGYTF. The full variable domain, in which reference TRBV14 and TRBJ1-2 provide the parts outside the CDR3, is EAGVTQFPSHSVIEKGQTVTLRCDPISGHDNLYWYRRVMGKEIKFLLHFVKESKQDESGMPNNRFLAERTGGTYSTLKVQPAELEDSGVYFCASSQRLLGPYGYTFGSGTRLTVV.

In this sample, this clonotype turned up a few times. The V gene is TRBV11-2, the J gene TRBJ2-3, with D unclear. V lost 5 bases and J 5 bases, leaving 17 bases between the germline ends. Germline V CDR1 and CDR2: SGHAT, FQNNGV. CDR3 size: 15 residues. CDR3 protein: CASSRLDPALDTQYF. For the CDR3, the DNA is TGTGCCAGCAGCCGTCTAGATCCCGCCTTAGATACGCAGTATTTT.

This clonotype was recorded a few times. The V call is TRBV7-9, the J call TRBJ2-3; weak D call: TRBD2 (7 bases). CDR1 and CDR2 (germline): SEHNR, FQNEAQ (reference sequence). The V end was cut by 5 bases, the J end by 3 bases, with 24 bases between. The CDR3 contains 18 residues. The CDR3 here is CASSRRGGGGGLTDTQYF. CDR3 bases: TGTGCCAGCAGCCGACGAGGTGGGGGCGGGGGTCTTACAGATACGCAGTATTTT.